This TCR beta chain was sequenced during a study of CD8 T cells in Susac syndrome. Random hexamers were used to reverse transcribe roughly 0.5 to 1 ug of RNA. The method of amplification for TCR beta CDR3 was immunoSEQ multiplex PCR, covering 54 Vbeta and 13 Jbeta. TCRdb fed the immunoSEQ multiplex PCR reads into MiXCR, producing one record per CDR3 protein. The sample gives some 76,000 distinct CDR3 sequences, roughly 90% of which show up once; less than 0.55% is in the top ten. CDR1 and CDR2 from the germline V gene are ENHRY and SYGVKD. The length of the CDR3 is 16 residues. The V and J ends lost 6 bases and 6 bases respectively, with 22 bases between them.

This clonotype was sampled from a human donor with multiple sclerosis. The rearrangement links TRBV10-3 to TRBJ2-3; tentatively, D is TRBD2 (8 bases). The sequenced sample was CD8+ T cells from PBMCs. DNA of the CDR3: TGTGCCATCAGCCCCTTGGGGGCGGGGGGACAGGATACGCAGTATTTT. Translating gives CAISPLGAGGQDTQYF.